Below are 11 T cell receptor beta chains sequenced from a single sample in a study of T cell clonality in common variable immunodeficiency (dated by TCRdb to 2013 to 2016). The library was produced with the immunoSEQ multiplex PCR assay. As stored in TCRdb, this immuneACCESS dataset retains in-frame rearrangements with V and J assigned. A fraction of the clones does not appear; measured against another copy, unresolved V genes explain less than half of the discrepancy, and the remainder lacks a known reason. For this sample the table reports tens of thousands of clones, with no clone seen just once. 10% to 15% of the sample lies in the top ten. The sequenced material came from peripheral blood mononuclear cells. These TCRs come from a person aged 18 to 70 in good health.

In regard to this clone: The sequence runs out 3 residues before the end of the CDR3; the remainder is reconstructed from the germline J gene. The chain has TRBV7-6 and TRBJ2-7; D call uncertain. Germline V gene lookup returns CDR1 SGHVS and CDR2 FNYEAQ. The CDR3 sequence is 15 residues long. V lost 5 bases to trimming and J lost 4 bases, with 18 bases between them. CDR3 sequence: CASSGYSTRSYEQYF. Incomplete CDR3 DNA: TGTGCCAGCAGCGGATACAGTACACGGTCTTACGAG.

This clone was counted ten times or more. The CDR3 is cut off 3 residues early in the read; its end comes from the germline J gene. The chain carries TRBV5-1 and TRBJ2-1, with unresolved D. CDR3 size: 14 residues. In germline, CDR1 is SGHRS, CDR2 YFSETQ. Between the trimmed V and J ends, which lost 0 bases and 7 bases, there was a span of 11 bases. The DNA read from the CDR3 is TGCGCCAGCAGCTTGGTTTCGGTGTGGAATGAG. It codes for CASSLVSVWNE. The whole CDR3 sequence is CASSLVSVWNEQFF.

This clone was seen at least ten times. The read gets to within 3 residues of the CDR3 end, and the germline J gene fills in the rest. The chain couples TRBV12-3 or TRBV12-4 to TRBJ2-7; 7 nucleotides align to TRBD1. The CDR3 is 14 amino acids. With V trimmed by 7 bases and J by 0 bases, 6 bases remained unmatched. Incomplete CDR3 DNA: TGTGCCAGCACCAACGGACAGGTCTCCTACGAG. It yields the protein CASTNGQVSYE. In full, the CDR3 is CASTNGQVSYEQYF.

There are many counts of this clone. The CDR3 end falls 3 residues outside the read, so it is completed with the germline J gene. The rearrangement uses TRBV5-6 and TRBJ1-5; 7 bases are a match to TRBD1. Germline V lookup: CDR1 SGHDT, CDR2 YYEEEE. The length of the CDR3 is 13 residues. J lost 5 bases, V lost 2 bases, and 1 base had no gene match. This CDR3 reads CASSFDRDQPQHF. The CDR3 bases that were read are TGTGCCAGCAGCTTCGACAGGGATCAGCCC.

This clone appeared a few times. With the read ending 3 residues before the CDR3 end, the germline J gene is used to fill in that end. The J gene is TRBJ2-1, the V gene TRBV5-4; a weak D match, TRBD1 (5 bases). The CDR3 length is 11 residues. Germline-derived CDR1 and CDR2 are SGHNT and YYREEE (reference sequence). Trimming cost V 4 bases and J 8 bases, with 7 bases left between them. The CDR3 bases that were read are TGTGCCAGCAGCCTCAGGGATGAG. Its translation: CASSLRDE. The full CDR3 reads CASSLRDEQFF.

By sample fraction, this clone is medium-sized. The read gets to within 3 residues of the CDR3 end, and the germline J gene fills in the rest. The rearrangement links TRBV6-1 to TRBJ2-3; 9 bases agree with TRBD2. V lost 3 bases, J lost 1 base, and 2 bases stayed unmatched. The CDR3 runs to 15 residues. Per germline, CDR1 MNHNS and CDR2 SASEGT. CDR3 bases read: TGTGCCAGCAGTGATTTAGCGGGGGGCACAGATACG. As protein: CASSDLAGGTDT. In full, the CDR3 reads CASSDLAGGTDTQYF.

In its sample, this clone was seen many times. Partial CDR3 DNA: TGTGCCAGCAGCTTCGGGTACAATGAG. Protein product: CASSFGYNE. The full CDR3 protein is CASSFGYNEQFF. J is TRBJ2-1 and V is TRBV5-6; no clear D. The read falls 3 residues short of the CDR3 end, and the missing part is taken from the germline J gene. The CDR3 has 12 amino acids. V gave up 2 bases and J gave up 4 bases, with 4 bases separating them. Germline V gene sequence: CDR1 SGHDT, CDR2 YYEEEE.

This clone was counted only a few times. Read coverage stops 3 residues before the CDR3 terminus; the germline J gene supplies the remainder. This sequence joins TRBV18 and TRBJ1-6; 9 bases match TRBD1. The CDR3 covers 15 residues. Per germline, CDR1 KGHSH and CDR2 LQKENI. V gave up 5 bases and J gave up 6 bases; unmatched junction bases: 5. The sequenced part of the CDR3 DNA is TGTGCCAGCTCATCACAGGGGGCGATTAATTCACCC. It translates to CASSSQGAINSP. The full CDR3 sequence reads CASSSQGAINSPLHF. Looking up the rest from reference TRBV18 and TRBJ1-6 gives the full variable domain: NAGVMQNPRHLVRRRGQEARLRCSPMKGHSHVYWYRQLPEEGLKFMVYLQKENIIDESGMPKERFSAEFPKEGPSILRIQQVVRGDSAAYFCASSSQGAINSPLHFGNGTRLTVT.

This clone has a count of ten or more. The read stops 3 residues short of the end of the CDR3; the missing end is completed from the germline J gene. J is TRBJ1-4 and V is TRBV5-1; possible D gene TRBD1, 5 bases. The V end lost 1 base, the J end lost 0 bases, and 22 bases lay between the germline ends. The CDR3 is 20 residues long. The V gene's germline CDR1 is SGHRS and CDR2 YFSETQ. The part of the CDR3 DNA that was read is TGCGCCAGCAGCTTGTCTAGTTCCAGGGAGGCGGTAGCAACTAATGAAAAA. This sequence encodes CASSLSSSREAVATNEK. The CDR3 in its entirety is CASSLSSSREAVATNEKLFF.

This clone was observed at least ten times. The CDR3 extends 3 residues past the end of the read, so its final part is completed from the germline J gene. The J gene is TRBJ2-1, the V gene TRBV20-1; perhaps TRBD2 as D (5 bases). V was clipped by 3 bases and J by 8 bases, with 17 bases between them. Per germline, CDR1 DFQATT and CDR2 SNEGSKA (reference sequence). The CDR3 extends over 14 amino acids. CDR3 DNA (partial): TGCAGTGCTAGGAGGCTAGCAGGTACCGATGAG. Protein sequence: CSARRLAGTDE. The CDR3, in full, reads CSARRLAGTDEQFF.

This clone has a count of ten or more. The CDR3 goes on 3 residues after the read ends, and that part is filled in from the germline J gene. The chain couples TRBV13 to TRBJ2-5, with a tentative D call TRBD1 (6 bases). Trimming pared 5 bases from V and 4 bases from J, leaving 14 bases between. The CDR3 is made up of 14 amino acids. CDR1 is PRHDT and CDR2 is FYEKMQ in the germline V gene (reference sequence). The sequenced part of the CDR3 DNA is TGTGCCAGCAGCCCCACAGGGCATGGAGAGACC. The encoded protein is CASSPTGHGET. The entire CDR3 protein is CASSPTGHGETQYF.